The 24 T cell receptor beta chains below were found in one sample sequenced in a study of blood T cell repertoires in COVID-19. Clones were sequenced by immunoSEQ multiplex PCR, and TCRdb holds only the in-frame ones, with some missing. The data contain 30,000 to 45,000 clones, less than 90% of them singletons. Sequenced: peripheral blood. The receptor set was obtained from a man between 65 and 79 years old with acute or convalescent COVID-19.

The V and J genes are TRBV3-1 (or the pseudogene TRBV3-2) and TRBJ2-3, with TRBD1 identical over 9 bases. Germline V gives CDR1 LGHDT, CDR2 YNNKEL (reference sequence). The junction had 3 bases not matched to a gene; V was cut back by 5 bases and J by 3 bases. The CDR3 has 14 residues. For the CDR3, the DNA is TGTGCCAGCAGCTCCGGGACAGGGACAGATACGCAGTATTTT. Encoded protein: CASSSGTGTDTQYF.

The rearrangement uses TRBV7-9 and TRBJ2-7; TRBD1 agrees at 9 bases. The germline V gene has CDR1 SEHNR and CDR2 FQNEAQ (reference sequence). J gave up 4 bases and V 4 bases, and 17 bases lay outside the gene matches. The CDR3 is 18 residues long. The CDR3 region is CASSSTIVAGTGIYEQYF. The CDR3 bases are TGTGCCAGCAGCTCTACGATTGTTGCCGGGACAGGGATTTACGAGCAGTACTTC.

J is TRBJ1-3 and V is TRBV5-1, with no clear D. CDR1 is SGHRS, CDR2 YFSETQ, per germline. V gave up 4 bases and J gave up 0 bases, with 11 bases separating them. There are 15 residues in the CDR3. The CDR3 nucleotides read TGCGCCAGCAGCATAAGGGAGAGCTCTGGAAACACCATATATTTT. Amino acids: CASSIRESSGNTIYF.

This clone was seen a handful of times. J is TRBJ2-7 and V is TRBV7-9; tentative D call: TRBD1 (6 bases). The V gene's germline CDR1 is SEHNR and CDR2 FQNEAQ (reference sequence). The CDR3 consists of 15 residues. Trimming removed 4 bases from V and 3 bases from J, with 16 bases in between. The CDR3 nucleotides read TGTGCCAGCAGCTCGGTAGGGGGACACTACTACGAGCAGTACTTC. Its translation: CASSSVGGHYYEQYF.

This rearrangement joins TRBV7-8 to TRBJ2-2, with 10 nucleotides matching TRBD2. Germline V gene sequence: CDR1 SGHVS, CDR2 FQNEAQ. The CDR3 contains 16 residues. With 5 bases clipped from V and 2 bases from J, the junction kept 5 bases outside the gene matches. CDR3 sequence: CASSLRLAGNTGELFF. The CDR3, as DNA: TGTGCCAGCAGCCTTCGACTAGCGGGTAACACCGGGGAGCTGTTTTTT.

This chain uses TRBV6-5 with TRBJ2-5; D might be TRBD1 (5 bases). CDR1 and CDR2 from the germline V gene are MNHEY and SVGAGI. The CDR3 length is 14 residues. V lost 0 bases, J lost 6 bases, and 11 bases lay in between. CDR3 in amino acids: CASSYSPGPKTQYF. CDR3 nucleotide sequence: TGTGCCAGCAGTTACTCTCCAGGGCCGAAGACCCAGTACTTC.

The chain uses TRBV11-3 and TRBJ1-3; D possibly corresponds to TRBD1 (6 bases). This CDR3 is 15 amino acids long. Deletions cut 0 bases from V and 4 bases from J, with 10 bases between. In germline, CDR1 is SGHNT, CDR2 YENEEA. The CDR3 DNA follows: TGTGCCAGCAGCTTAGAGGGGGCACAAGGAAACACCATATATTTT. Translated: CASSLEGAQGNTIYF.

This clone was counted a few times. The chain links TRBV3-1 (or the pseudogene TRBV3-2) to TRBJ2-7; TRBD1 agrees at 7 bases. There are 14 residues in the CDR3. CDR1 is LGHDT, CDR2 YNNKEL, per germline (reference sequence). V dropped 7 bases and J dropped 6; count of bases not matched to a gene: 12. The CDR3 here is CASTKVRGNGEQYF. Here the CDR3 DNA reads TGTGCCAGCACAAAAGTCAGGGGGAATGGCGAGCAGTACTTC.

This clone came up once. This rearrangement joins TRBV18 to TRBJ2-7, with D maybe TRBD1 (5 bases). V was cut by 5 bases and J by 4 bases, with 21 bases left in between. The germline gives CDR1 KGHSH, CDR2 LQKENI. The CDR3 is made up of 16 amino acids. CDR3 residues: CASSSPGAIGGYEQYF. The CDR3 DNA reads TGTGCCAGCTCATCGCCTGGGGCTATAGGTGGGTACGAGCAGTACTTC. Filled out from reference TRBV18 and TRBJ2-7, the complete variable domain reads NAGVMQNPRHLVRRRGQEARLRCSPMKGHSHVYWYRQLPEEGLKFMVYLQKENIIDESGMPKERFSAEFPKEGPSILRIQQVVRGDSAAYFCASSSPGAIGGYEQYFGPGTRLTVT.

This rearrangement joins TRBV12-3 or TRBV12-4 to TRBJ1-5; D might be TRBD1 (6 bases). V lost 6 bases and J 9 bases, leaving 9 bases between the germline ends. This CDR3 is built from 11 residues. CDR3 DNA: TGTGCCAGCAGCTTGACAGGGCCCCAGCATTTT. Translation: CASSLTGPQHF.

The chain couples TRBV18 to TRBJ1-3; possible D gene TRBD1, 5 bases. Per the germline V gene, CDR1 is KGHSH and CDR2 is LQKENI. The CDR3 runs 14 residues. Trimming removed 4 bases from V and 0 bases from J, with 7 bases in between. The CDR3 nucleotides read TGTGCCAGCTCACGTCAGGGCTCTGGAAACACCATATATTTT. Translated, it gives CASSRQGSGNTIYF.

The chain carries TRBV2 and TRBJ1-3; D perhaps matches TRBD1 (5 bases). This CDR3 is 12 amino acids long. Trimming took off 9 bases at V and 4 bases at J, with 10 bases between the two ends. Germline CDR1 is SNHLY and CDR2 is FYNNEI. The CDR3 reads CASRGEGNTIYF. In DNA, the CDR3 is TGTGCCAGTAGGGGTGAGGGAAACACCATATATTTT.

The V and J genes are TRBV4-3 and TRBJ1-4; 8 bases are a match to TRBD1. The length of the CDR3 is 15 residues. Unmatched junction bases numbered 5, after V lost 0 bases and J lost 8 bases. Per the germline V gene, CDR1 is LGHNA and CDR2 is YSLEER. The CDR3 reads CASSQETGAGEKLFF. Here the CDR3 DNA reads TGCGCCAGCAGCCAAGAGACAGGGGCCGGCGAAAAACTGTTTTTT.

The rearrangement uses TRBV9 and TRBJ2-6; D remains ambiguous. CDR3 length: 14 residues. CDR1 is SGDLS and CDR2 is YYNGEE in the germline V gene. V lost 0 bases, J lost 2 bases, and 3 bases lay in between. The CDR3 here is CASSVATGANVLTF. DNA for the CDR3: TGTGCCAGCAGCGTAGCTACTGGGGCCAACGTCCTGACTTTC.

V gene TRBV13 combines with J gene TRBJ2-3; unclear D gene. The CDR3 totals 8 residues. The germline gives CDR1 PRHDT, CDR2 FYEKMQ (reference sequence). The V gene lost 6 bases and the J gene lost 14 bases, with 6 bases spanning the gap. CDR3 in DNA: TGTGCCAGCAGGCCGGTGTATTTT. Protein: CASRPVYF.

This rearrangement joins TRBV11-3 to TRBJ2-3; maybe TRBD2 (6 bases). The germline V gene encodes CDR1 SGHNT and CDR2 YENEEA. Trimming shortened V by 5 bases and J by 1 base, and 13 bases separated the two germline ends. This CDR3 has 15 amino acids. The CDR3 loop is CASSLSEGGTDTQYF. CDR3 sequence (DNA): TGTGCCAGCAGCCTGTCGGAGGGCGGCACAGATACGCAGTATTTT.

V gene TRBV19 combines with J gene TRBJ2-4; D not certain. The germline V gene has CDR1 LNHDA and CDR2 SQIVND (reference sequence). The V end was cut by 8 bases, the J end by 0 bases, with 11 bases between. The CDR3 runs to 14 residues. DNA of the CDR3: TGTGCCAGTGGGCCCCAGCTAGCCAAAAACATTCAGTACTTC. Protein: CASGPQLAKNIQYF.

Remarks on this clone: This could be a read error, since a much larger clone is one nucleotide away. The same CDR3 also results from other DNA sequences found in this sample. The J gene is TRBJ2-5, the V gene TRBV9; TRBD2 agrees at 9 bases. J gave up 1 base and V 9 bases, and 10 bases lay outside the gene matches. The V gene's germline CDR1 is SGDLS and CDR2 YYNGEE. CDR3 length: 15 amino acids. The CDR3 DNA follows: TGTGCCACCCGCGGCGGGGGGGGGCCCCAAGAGACCCAGTACTTC. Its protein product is CATRGGGGPQETQYF. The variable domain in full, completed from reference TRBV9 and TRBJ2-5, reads DSGVTQTPKHLITATGQRVTLRCSPRSGDLSVYWYQQSLDQGLQFLIQYYNGEERAKGNILERFSAQQFPDLHSELNLSSLELGDSALYFCATRGGGGPQETQYFGPGTRLLVL.

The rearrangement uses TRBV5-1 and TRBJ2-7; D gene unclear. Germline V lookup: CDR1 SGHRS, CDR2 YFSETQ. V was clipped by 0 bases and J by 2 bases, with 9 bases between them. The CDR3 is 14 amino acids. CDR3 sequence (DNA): TGCGCCAGCAGCTTGGCCACGGAGACCTACGAGCAGTACTTC. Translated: CASSLATETYEQYF.

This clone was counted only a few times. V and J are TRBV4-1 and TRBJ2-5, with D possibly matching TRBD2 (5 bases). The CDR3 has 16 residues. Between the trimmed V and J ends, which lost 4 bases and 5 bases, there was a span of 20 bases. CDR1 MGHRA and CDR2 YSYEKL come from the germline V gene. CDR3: CASSLRWEMNTETQYF. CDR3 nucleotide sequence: TGCGCCAGCAGCCTTCGGTGGGAGATGAATACGGAGACCCAGTACTTC.

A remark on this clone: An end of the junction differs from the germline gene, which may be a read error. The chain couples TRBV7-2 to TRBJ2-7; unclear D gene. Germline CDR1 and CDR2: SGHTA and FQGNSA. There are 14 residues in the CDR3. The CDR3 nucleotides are TGTGCCAGCAGCTTCCCTGACTCCTCCCACGAGCAGTACTTC. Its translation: CASSFPDSSHEQYF.

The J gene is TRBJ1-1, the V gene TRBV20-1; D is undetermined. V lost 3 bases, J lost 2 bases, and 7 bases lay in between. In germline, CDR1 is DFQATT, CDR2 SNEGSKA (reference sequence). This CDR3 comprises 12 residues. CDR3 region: CSASAGNTEAFF. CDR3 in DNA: TGCAGTGCTAGTGCAGGTAACACTGAAGCTTTCTTT.

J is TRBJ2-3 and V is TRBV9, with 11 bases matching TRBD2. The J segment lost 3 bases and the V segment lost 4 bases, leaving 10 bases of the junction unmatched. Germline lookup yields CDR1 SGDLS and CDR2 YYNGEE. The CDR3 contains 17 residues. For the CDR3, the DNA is TGTGCCAGCAGCACCCGTCCCGGGACTAGCGGTACAGATACGCAGTATTTT. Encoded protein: CASSTRPGTSGTDTQYF.

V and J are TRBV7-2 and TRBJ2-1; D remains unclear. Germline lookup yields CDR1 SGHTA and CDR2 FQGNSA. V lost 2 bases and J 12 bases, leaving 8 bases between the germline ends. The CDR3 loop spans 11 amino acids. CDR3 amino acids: CASSLTRRQFF. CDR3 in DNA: TGTGCCAGCAGCTTAACCCGGAGGCAGTTCTTC. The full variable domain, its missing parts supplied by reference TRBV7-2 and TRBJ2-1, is GAGVSQSPSNKVTEKGKDVELRCDPISGHTALYWYRQSLGQGLEFLIYFQGNSAPDKSGLPSDRFSAERTGGSVSTLTIQRTQQEDSAVYLCASSLTRRQFFGPGTRLTVL.